The sequence of this T cell receptor beta chain was determined in a study of blood T cell repertoires in COVID-19. The overall study: COVID-19 samples from acute and convalescent phases originated in the United States, Italy and Spain. Sources were T cells, B-cell-depleted T cells, or PBMCs; the material itself was cDNA or gDNA.

Original analysis: Scientists estimated how many nucleated cells there were by amplifying reference gene primers. Using immunoSEQ multiplex PCR, the repertoire was profiled, and TCRdb retains in-frame clones only, with some absent. V and J calls and clone size are copied from that table; D and trimming were computed from the DNA. The sample lists around 160,000 clones; 70% to 90% were seen once. The CDR3 is made up of 17 amino acids. J was trimmed by 0 bases and V by 5 bases; bases with no gene match: 7. CDR1 is ENHRY and CDR2 is SYGVKD in the germline V gene. The Seattle patients joined while their infection was active and were tracked longitudinally afterward.

Sequenced material: peripheral blood. The sequence was collected from a woman aged 60-70 years with COVID-19, enrolled during active disease. The J gene is TRBJ2-1, the V gene TRBV10-3; 10 bases match TRBD2. CDR3 sequence: CAISPTSGEISYNEQFF. CDR3 nucleotide sequence: TGTGCCATCAGTCCTACTAGCGGGGAGATCTCCTACAATGAGCAGTTCTTC.